Below are 20 T cell receptor beta chains sequenced from a single sample in a study of breast tumors, draining lymph nodes, adjacent tissues. MiXCR, run by TCRdb on the multiplex PCR reads, gives a single entry per CDR3 protein. The sample carries 150,000 to 200,000 distinct CDR3 sequences, 30% to 35% recorded once. The lymph nodes were axillary draining lymph nodes from breast cancer patients. The sequencing sample was made of axillary lymph node tissue. Receptors were obtained from a female donor with breast cancer. Some clones in this sample may be carry-over from other donors' samples.

The sample holds one count of this clonotype. The V gene is TRBV7-3, the J gene TRBJ1-4; 9 bases match TRBD1. Trimming removed 5 bases from V and 8 bases from J; junction bases left unmatched: 6. From germline, CDR1 is SGHTA and CDR2 FQGTGA. The length of the CDR3 is 14 residues. CDR3 loop: CASSAGQGGEKLFF. The CDR3 DNA follows: TGTGCCAGCAGCGCGGGACAGGGAGGCGAAAAACTGTTTTTT.

The chain has TRBV6-5 and TRBJ2-2; D unresolved. The CDR3 is 12 amino acids. From germline, CDR1 is MNHEY and CDR2 SVGAGI. The V end lost 5 bases, the J end lost 3 bases, and 4 bases lay between the germline ends. The CDR3 region has the DNA TGTGCCAGCAGTGGGGACACCGGGGAGCTGTTTTTT. This gives the protein CASSGDTGELFF.

This clonotype was counted many times. The genes are TRBV6-1 and TRBJ1-5; unclear D gene. From germline, CDR1 is MNHNS and CDR2 SASEGT. The germline V and J ends were trimmed by 2 bases and 4 bases, with 9 bases remaining between them. The CDR3 has 14 residues. Written as DNA, the CDR3 is TGTGCCAGCAGTGAACTAGGTAGGAATCAGCCCCAGCATTTT. It yields the protein CASSELGRNQPQHF.

This clonotype has a count of ten or more. The chain recombines TRBV2 with TRBJ1-5, with D possibly TRBD1 on 5 matching bases. This CDR3 region has 13 residues. V was shortened by 3 bases and J by 6 bases, with 9 bases between the two germline ends. Per germline, CDR1 SNHLY and CDR2 FYNNEI. CDR3 nucleotides: TGTGCCAGCAGTGAGGGAGGGGCTCAGCCCCAGCATTTT. This translates into CASSEGGAQPQHF.

This clonotype appeared a few times. V usage is TRBV5-6 and J usage is TRBJ1-1; D might be TRBD1 (5 bases). Germline V CDR1 and CDR2: SGHDT, YYEEEE. The CDR3 is 13 residues long. V was trimmed by 3 bases and J by 3 bases, leaving 9 bases between them. The DNA of the CDR3 is TGTGCCAGCAGCTCCGTCAGGGACACTGAAGCTTTCTTT. Translated: CASSSVRDTEAFF.

At least ten counts were recorded for this clonotype. The chain employs TRBV11-2 and TRBJ2-5; TRBD1 matches 8 bases. The CDR3 consists of 15 residues. The germline gives CDR1 SGHAT, CDR2 FQNNGV. V gave up 3 bases and J gave up 2 bases; unmatched junction bases: 5. CDR3 bases: TGTGCCAGCAGCTTCCGGGACAGGCGACAAGAGACCCAGTACTTC. Amino acids: CASSFRDRRQETQYF.

As for this clonotype: A much larger clone differs from this one at a single base, so this may be a read error. The rearrangement uses TRBV5-8 and TRBJ2-1; perhaps D is TRBD1 or TRBD2 (5 bases each). CDR1 is SGHTS and CDR2 is YDEGEE in the germline V gene. This CDR3 region has 15 residues. V was clipped by 3 bases and J by 6 bases, with 16 bases between them. The CDR3 reads CASSWTGASLNEQFF. CDR3 coding DNA: TGTGCCAGCAGCTGGACTGGGGCCAGTCTCAATGAGCAGTTCTTC.

The chain recombines TRBV19 with TRBJ2-3; D is possibly TRBD1 (5 bases). V was shortened by 2 bases and J by 11 bases, with 20 bases between the two germline ends. The CDR3 has 15 amino acids. Germline CDR1 LNHDA, CDR2 SQIVND (reference sequence). The CDR3 loop reads CASSIRDSSYNEQYF. CDR3 sequence (DNA): TGTGCCAGTAGTATACGCGACAGCTCCTACAATGAGCAGTATTTT.

This clonotype was recorded at least ten times. This chain links TRBV7-9 with TRBJ1-2; TRBD1 is a possible D gene (5 bases). Per germline, CDR1 SEHNR and CDR2 FQNEAQ (reference sequence). V lost 4 bases, J lost 7 bases, and 16 bases lay in between. The CDR3 consists of 14 residues. CDR3 in DNA: TGTGCCAGCAGCTCTCGAGTAGGTGGGACTGGCTACACCTTC. Its translation: CASSSRVGGTGYTF.

This sequence joins TRBV20-1 and TRBJ1-4, with TRBD1 as a possible D gene (6 bases). Trimming cost V 6 bases and J 7 bases, with 18 bases left between them. CDR3 size: 14 residues. CDR1 DFQATT and CDR2 SNEGSKA come from the germline V gene (reference sequence). The CDR3 bases are TGCAGTGCCAATAGCGGGAGGGGGGTTGAAAAACTGTTTTTT. Its translation: CSANSGRGVEKLFF.

The chain has TRBV12-3 or TRBV12-4 and TRBJ1-5; tentatively, D is TRBD1 (5 bases). The CDR3 spans 12 residues. V lost 11 bases and J 9 bases, leaving 17 bases between the germline ends. The CDR3 DNA follows: TGTGCCGGCGGGAAAGGGGTTCGGCCCCAGCATTTT. It encodes CAGGKGVRPQHF.

Written as DNA, the CDR3 is TGTGCCAGTCGCGCCCCGGCAGAGACGACCTACGAGCAGTACTTC. Its translation: CASRAPAETTYEQYF. The chain couples TRBV27 to TRBJ2-7; D remains unclear. The germline CDR1 and CDR2 sequences are MNHEY and SMNVEV (reference sequence). CDR3 size: 15 residues. V was trimmed by 9 bases and J by 2 bases, leaving 20 bases between them.

This clonotype turned up a few times. Since a much larger clone is just one base distant, this may be a read error. The limits of the CDR3 on the DNA are not certain, so only TCRdb's listed CDR3 is given. This chain uses TRBV9 with TRBJ2-7; TRBD1, as called in the table, went unchecked against the DNA. The CDR3 is made up of 14 amino acids, end residues included. Germline V CDR1 and CDR2: SGDLS, YYNGEE. CDR3 loop: CASSVGTGSYEQSF.

The rearrangement joins TRBV9 to TRBJ2-2, with D unresolved. The CDR3 spans 16 residues. Germline assignment: CDR1 SGDLS and CDR2 YYNGEE. V was shortened by 4 bases and J by 0 bases, with 13 bases between the two germline ends. The chain's CDR3 is CASSTRAATNTGELFF. The DNA of the CDR3 is TGTGCCAGCAGCACTCGGGCAGCAACGAACACCGGGGAGCTGTTTTTT.

On this clonotype itself: A read error may produce the germline difference seen at one junction end. The genes are TRBV12-3 or TRBV12-4 and TRBJ2-3; TRBD2 is a possible D gene (6 bases). This CDR3 region has 15 residues. CDR3 region: CTSSFAGLNTDTQYF. The DNA for the CDR3 is TGTACCAGCAGTTTCGCGGGACTCAACACAGATACGCAGTATTTT.

As for this clonotype: One end of the junction does not line up with germline, which may come from a read error. This chain uses TRBV5-1 with TRBJ1-3; a weak D match, TRBD1 (6 bases). The CDR3 runs 19 residues. Per the germline V gene, CDR1 is SGHRS and CDR2 is YFSETQ. The CDR3 loop is CASSLDILDSRSSGNTIYF. In DNA form, the CDR3 reads TGCGCCAGCAGCTTGGATATTCTGGACAGCCGGAGCTCTGGAAACACCATATACTTT.

The J gene is TRBJ2-2, the V gene TRBV6-2 or TRBV6-3; tentatively, D is TRBD2 (5 bases). CDR3 length: 14 residues. Trimming took off 5 bases at V and 0 bases at J, with 7 bases between the two ends. Germline lookup yields CDR1 MNHEY and CDR2 SVGEGT. DNA of the CDR3: TGTGCCAGCAGTCGGACTTCGAACACCGGGGAGCTGTTTTTT. It codes for CASSRTSNTGELFF.

This clonotype was counted at least ten times. V gene TRBV7-2 combines with J gene TRBJ1-2; no reliable D call. Germline values: CDR1 SGHTA, CDR2 FQGNSA. With 2 bases removed from V and 4 bases from J, the gap between germline ends came to 8 bases. The CDR3 contains 13 residues. This CDR3 reads CASSLQRTYGYTF. The CDR3 DNA reads as TGTGCCAGCAGCTTACAGCGAACCTATGGCTACACCTTC.

This chain connects TRBV20-1 to TRBJ2-3; TRBD1 is a possible D gene (5 bases). Per germline, CDR1 DFQATT and CDR2 SNEGSKA (reference sequence). V lost 0 bases and J 2 bases, leaving 21 bases between the germline ends. This CDR3 has 18 residues. CDR3: CSARDRRLDSRATDTQYF. For the CDR3, the DNA is TGCAGTGCTAGAGATCGTAGGTTAGACAGTCGTGCCACAGATACGCAGTATTTT.

This chain links TRBV11-3 with TRBJ1-1; D possibly corresponds to TRBD1 (6 bases). V lost 4 bases, J lost 0 bases, and 21 bases lay in between. CDR3 length equals 18 residues. In germline, CDR1 is SGHNT, CDR2 YENEEA. The CDR3 DNA reads TGTGCCAGCAGCTCACTATACCCCCGGGACACTCTGAACACTGAAGCTTTCTTT. This gives the protein CASSSLYPRDTLNTEAFF.